This is a list of T cell receptor beta chains from one sample in a study of cytomegalovirus exposure and HLA in healthy donors. The method was immunoSEQ multiplex PCR; TCRdb's version includes in-frame clones alone and lacks a portion of them. This table has about 160,000 clones, roughly 90% appearing once. The sample was PBMCs. Source of these receptors: a woman under 30 in good health and CMV-seropositive. The CDR3 runs from the conserved cysteine through the conserved F or W. Fields, in order: V gene, CDR3 protein.

v_call: TRBV19
cdr3_aa: CASTPGQASYEQYF

v_call: TRBV11-2
cdr3_aa: CASSPPGAYNEQFF

v_call: TRBV6-5
cdr3_aa: CASSSLSSGGTEAFF

v_call: TRBV19
cdr3_aa: CASSHTRGQRANGYTF

v_call: TRBV25-1
cdr3_aa: CASTHGVSYEQYF

v_call: TRBV7-3
cdr3_aa: CASSVGLAASTDTQYF

v_call: TRBV4-1
cdr3_aa: CASSLREGGVTYGYTF

v_call: TRBV18
cdr3_aa: CASSPERSPNTEAFF

v_call: TRBV30
cdr3_aa: CAWKVLGTNTDTQYF

v_call: TRBV6-5
cdr3_aa: CASSYRVQGAYEQYF

v_call: TRBV5-1
cdr3_aa: CASSPTDKNTEAFF

v_call: TRBV9
cdr3_aa: CASSVASRTGNSYTF

v_call: TRBV29-1
cdr3_aa: CSAGTGSGANVLTF

v_call: TRBV6-5
cdr3_aa: CASSTTDFYGYTF

v_call: TRBV9
cdr3_aa: CASSVQGVLNEQFF

v_call: TRBV9
cdr3_aa: CASSASGLAFEQYF

v_call: TRBV6-5
cdr3_aa: CASSYGLAGVNEQFF

v_call: TRBV11-3
cdr3_aa: CASRDPRKEQGSYEQYF